This TCR beta chain is from a study of human thymus T cells. Whole-study results and caveats: Apparent bias marked the V and J gene usage of thymic and blood repertoires.

A note on this clone: What it binds is not known.

Per the germline V gene, CDR1 is SGHNT and CDR2 is YYREEE (reference sequence). The CDR3 spans 14 residues. V dropped 1 base and J dropped 0 bases, with 5 bases sitting between them. This table comes from immunoSEQ multiplex PCR, and its TCRdb copy is limited to in-frame clones, with some not included. The sample holds approximately 49,000 clones, 95% seen once. Immunologically healthy infants in Finland undergoing congenital heart defect surgery were the donors. Blood DNA came from all available leukocytes, not a fixed cell number. Sequencing was carried out using blood. The V gene is TRBV5-4, the J gene TRBJ1-5, with a possible D match to TRBD1 (5 bases). The TCR was taken from a girl under three years old with a congenital heart defect but otherwise immunologically healthy. The CDR3 reads CASSLQGSNQPQHF. The CDR3 nucleotides read TGTGCCAGCAGCTTGCAGGGTAGCAATCAGCCCCAGCATTTT.